The entry that follows covers one T cell receptor beta chain sequence. Germline loops: CDR1 MNHEY, CDR2 SMNVEV (reference sequence). The germline V and J ends were trimmed by 5 bases and 6 bases, with 13 bases remaining between them. This CDR3 is built from 13 residues. The sample is drawn from a study of T cell changes during pregnancy in multiple sclerosis. Clones were sequenced by immunoSEQ multiplex PCR, and TCRdb holds only the in-frame ones, with some missing. The data contain roughly 41,000 clones, 80% to 90% of them singletons. This sequence was found in a female donor with multiple sclerosis, enrolled in a pregnancy study. This sequence joins TRBV27 and TRBJ1-2; D might be TRBD1 (6 bases). The sequenced sample was CD4+ T cells from peripheral blood mononuclear cells, obtained in the first trimester of pregnancy. The DNA for the CDR3 is TGTGCCAGCAGTCATTACAGGGATGATGGCTACACCTTC. Translation: CASSHYRDDGYTF.